These 25 T cell receptor beta chains originate from one sample sequenced in a study of T cell responses to AZD1222 COVID-19 vaccine. Assay used: immunoSEQ multiplex PCR; TCRdb lists only in-frame clones, some missing. The data show over 110,000 clones, around 91% seen once. The sample in question was peripheral blood, obtained 28 days after the second AZD1222 dose. Receptor source: an adult who received the AZD1222 COVID-19 vaccine.

This rearrangement joins TRBV9 to TRBJ1-4; 7 bases match TRBD1. V lost 3 bases, J lost 4 bases, and 9 bases stayed unmatched. This CDR3 spans 16 amino acids. Germline CDR1 SGDLS, CDR2 YYNGEE. The DNA of the CDR3 is TGTGCCAGCAGCGGGGGAGACAGGGATGGTAATGAAAAACTGTTTTTT. Translation: CASSGGDRDGNEKLFF.

V is TRBV4-2 and J is TRBJ1-1; D possibly corresponds to TRBD1 (5 bases). Trimming shortened V by 0 bases and J by 1 base, and 12 bases separated the two germline ends. CDR3 length: 16 residues. CDR1 LGHNA and CDR2 YNFKEQ come from the germline V gene. The chain's CDR3 is CASSQDREGPNTEAFF. In DNA form, the CDR3 reads TGTGCCAGCAGCCAAGATAGAGAGGGGCCGAACACTGAAGCTTTCTTT.

The chain recombines TRBV5-1 with TRBJ1-1; a possible D gene is TRBD1 (5 bases). The CDR3 consists of 15 residues. The ends were cut back, 5 bases at V and 5 bases at J, with 19 bases in the middle. CDR1 is SGHRS, CDR2 YFSETQ, per germline. The CDR3 DNA follows: TGCGCCAGCAGTGCCGATGACGCCTGGGGGACTGAAGCTTTCTTT. Translated: CASSADDAWGTEAFF.

This chain uses TRBV3-1 (or the pseudogene TRBV3-2) with TRBJ1-4; D is unresolved. CDR3 length equals 13 residues. The germline gives CDR1 LGHDT, CDR2 YNNKEL (reference sequence). V gave up 4 bases and J gave up 7 bases, with 10 bases separating them. Written as DNA, the CDR3 is TGTGCCAGCAGCCGGAGGGAGGGTGAAAAACTGTTTTTT. Translated, it gives CASSRREGEKLFF.

The chain uses TRBV19 and TRBJ1-2, with a tentative D call TRBD1 (5 bases). Trimming removed 1 base at V and 10 bases at J, with 16 bases between. CDR3 length: 14 residues. In germline, CDR1 is LNHDA, CDR2 SQIVND (reference sequence). The CDR3 loop reads CASSIGGTVRDYTF. CDR3 nucleotides: TGTGCCAGTAGTATAGGTGGGACGGTGCGAGACTACACCTTC.

This CDR3 reads CASSLRGANYGYTF. CDR3 nucleotides: TGCGCCAGCAGCTTACGCGGTGCTAACTATGGCTACACCTTC. The rearrangement joins TRBV5-1 to TRBJ1-2; D is unclear. Trimming cost V 2 bases and J 0 bases, with 8 bases left between them. The CDR3 is made up of 14 amino acids. Germline-derived CDR1 and CDR2 are SGHRS and YFSETQ.

The chain has TRBV27 and TRBJ2-7, with D unresolved. V gave up 0 bases and J gave up 0 bases, with 9 bases separating them. CDR1 is MNHEY, CDR2 SMNVEV, per germline (reference sequence). This CDR3 has 15 amino acids. The CDR3 protein is CASSLSAAPSYEQYF. The DNA of the CDR3 is TGTGCCAGCAGTTTATCGGCGGCTCCCTCCTACGAGCAGTACTTC.

The rearrangement uses TRBV18 and TRBJ2-4, with a possible D match to TRBD2 (5 bases). V shed 6 bases and J shed 6 bases, with 15 bases lying between them. Germline CDR1 reads KGHSH; CDR2 reads LQKENI. The CDR3 extends over 14 amino acids. CDR3: CASSPDGERNIQYF. The CDR3 DNA reads TGTGCCAGCTCCCCCGACGGGGAACGAAACATTCAGTACTTC.

The J gene is TRBJ1-1, the V gene TRBV19; the match to TRBD1 covers 9 bases. The CDR3 extends over 15 amino acids. In germline, CDR1 is LNHDA, CDR2 SQIVND (reference sequence). The junction had 6 bases not matched to a gene; V was cut back by 4 bases and J by 3 bases. The CDR3 reads CASSNRGLADTEAFF. In nucleotides, the CDR3 is TGTGCCAGTAGTAACAGGGGGCTCGCGGACACTGAAGCTTTCTTT. The entire variable domain, with the rest obtained from reference TRBV19 and TRBJ1-1, is as follows: DGGITQSPKYLFRKEGQNVTLSCEQNLNHDAMYWYRQDPGQGLRLIYYSQIVNDFQKGDIAEGYSVSREKKESFPLTVTSAQKNPTAFYLCASSNRGLADTEAFFGQGTRLTVV.

The V and J genes are TRBV5-1 and TRBJ2-3, with 13 bases fitting TRBD2. V was clipped by 4 bases and J by 8 bases; unmatched bases: 7. Germline values: CDR1 SGHRS, CDR2 YFSETQ. CDR3 length equals 15 residues. The CDR3 loop reads CASSPTSGGPGTQYF. The CDR3 DNA reads TGCGCCAGCAGCCCGACTAGCGGGGGGCCGGGTACGCAGTATTTT.

The CDR3 DNA follows: TGTGCCACCAGTTCCTCCCTTTTGGGCAATCAGCCCCAGCATTTT. Translated, it gives CATSSSLLGNQPQHF. This sequence joins TRBV24-1 and TRBJ1-5, with D hard to call. V shed 6 bases and J shed 2 bases, with 13 bases lying between them. Per germline, CDR1 KGHDR and CDR2 SFDVKD. The CDR3 runs 15 residues.

The chain uses TRBV5-5 and TRBJ1-3, with unresolved D. The germline V gene has CDR1 SGHKS and CDR2 YYEKEE (reference sequence). The V end was cut by 5 bases, the J end by 4 bases, with 16 bases between. This CDR3 has 15 residues. The CDR3 spells CASRRAPSDGNTIYF. Here the CDR3 DNA reads TGTGCCAGCAGGAGGGCCCCCTCGGACGGAAACACCATATATTTT.

The chain joins TRBV18 to TRBJ1-1; 7 nucleotides agree with TRBD1. Trimming cost V 4 bases and J 8 bases; bases outside gene matches: 4. Germline loops: CDR1 KGHSH, CDR2 LQKENI. CDR3 length equals 12 residues. Here the CDR3 DNA reads TGTGCCAGCTCACTCTCGGACAGGGAAGCTTTCTTT. Translating gives CASSLSDREAFF. The whole variable domain, filled in from reference TRBV18 and TRBJ1-1, reads NAGVMQNPRHLVRRRGQEARLRCSPMKGHSHVYWYRQLPEEGLKFMVYLQKENIIDESGMPKERFSAEFPKEGPSILRIQQVVRGDSAAYFCASSLSDREAFFGQGTRLTVV.

The J gene is TRBJ1-2, the V gene TRBV5-6; 8 positions match TRBD1. Per the germline V gene, CDR1 is SGHDT and CDR2 is YYEEEE. V lost 0 bases to trimming and J lost 8 bases; unmatched junction nucleotides: 6. This CDR3 is 14 amino acids long. For the CDR3, the DNA is TGTGCCAGCAGCTTGGCAGGGGGCTCTAGGGGCTACACCTTC. Its translation is CASSLAGGSRGYTF. The whole variable domain, remainder taken from reference TRBV5-6 and TRBJ1-2, is DAGVTQSPTHLIKTRGQQVTLRCSPKSGHDTVSWYQQALGQGPQFIFQYYEEEERQRGNFPDRFSGHQFPNYSSELNVNALLLGDSALYLCASSLAGGSRGYTFGSGTRLTVV.

The genes are TRBV14 and TRBJ1-1; tentative D call: TRBD1 (5 bases). CDR1 is SGHDN, CDR2 FVKESK, per germline. V was pared by 1 base and J by 6 bases, with 15 bases between. The CDR3 spans 15 residues. Written as DNA, the CDR3 is TGTGCCAGCAGCCAAGGTCGGGGCTTTTGGGCTGAAGCTTTCTTT. Translation gives CASSQGRGFWAEAFF.

The chain employs TRBV2 and TRBJ1-2; D gene uncertain. The CDR3 is 12 amino acids. V gave up 10 bases and J gave up 5 bases, with 14 bases separating them. The germline CDR1 and CDR2 sequences are SNHLY and FYNNEI. As DNA, the CDR3 is TGTGCCATCGCTAGCACGGGATATGGCTACACCTTC. It yields the protein CAIASTGYGYTF.

The genes are TRBV28 and TRBJ1-4; the D is unclear. The CDR3 consists of 12 residues. The ends were cut back, 8 bases at V and 4 bases at J, with 8 bases in the middle. The V gene's germline CDR1 is MDHEN and CDR2 SYDVKM. In DNA form, the CDR3 reads TGTGCCAGCGCAAAAATTAATGAAAAACTGTTTTTT. This encodes CASAKINEKLFF.

The V call is TRBV5-1, the J call TRBJ2-7; 10 bases map to TRBD1. Germline-derived CDR1 and CDR2 are SGHRS and YFSETQ. Losses at the gene ends were 0 bases for V and 6 bases for J; bases not matched to a gene: 3. This CDR3 is 14 amino acids long. The CDR3 spells CASSLGQGALEQYF. The CDR3 bases are TGCGCCAGCAGCTTGGGACAGGGGGCCCTCGAGCAGTACTTC.

The chain recombines TRBV12-3 or TRBV12-4 with TRBJ1-1, with D tentatively TRBD1 (6 bases). V lost 5 bases to trimming and J lost 1 base, with 8 bases between them. The CDR3 has 13 amino acids. The CDR3 loop is CASSETGNTEAFF. CDR3 nucleotide sequence: TGTGCCAGCAGTGAGACAGGGAACACTGAAGCTTTCTTT.

This clone was counted only a few times. The chain couples TRBV19 to TRBJ2-7, with D unresolved. The CDR3 is 14 amino acids. Germline V gene data show CDR1 as LNHDA and CDR2 as SQIVND (reference sequence). Trimming removed 3 bases from V and 0 bases from J, with 9 bases in between. The CDR3 spells CASSIGITSYEQYF. The CDR3 DNA reads as TGTGCCAGTAGTATTGGGATTACCTCCTACGAGCAGTACTTC.

V and J are TRBV4-1 and TRBJ1-1; no firm D call. Germline CDR1 is MGHRA and CDR2 is YSYEKL. This CDR3 contains 13 residues. V lost 1 base, J lost 13 bases, and 16 bases lay in between. CDR3 coding DNA: TGCGCCAGCAGCCAAGTTACTAGCGCGAGTGGTTTCTTT. Its protein product is CASSQVTSASGFF.

The chain carries TRBV10-3 and TRBJ1-5; the D is unclear. Trimming pared 0 bases from V and 4 bases from J, leaving 7 bases between. The CDR3 has 14 residues. Per the germline V gene, CDR1 is ENHRY and CDR2 is SYGVKD. CDR3 amino acids: CAISESVGNQPQHF. The CDR3 DNA reads TGTGCCATCAGTGAGTCCGTGGGGAATCAGCCCCAGCATTTT.

The genes are TRBV29-1 and TRBJ1-1; 7 bases map to TRBD1. V shed 6 bases, J shed 4 bases, and the junction held 11 bases outside the gene matches. The CDR3 totals 14 residues. The germline gives CDR1 SQVTM, CDR2 ANQGSEA. CDR3 residues: CSVAKVRGTTEAFF. The CDR3 DNA reads as TGCAGCGTGGCAAAGGTCAGGGGGACCACTGAAGCTTTCTTT.

The chain is built from TRBV5-1 and TRBJ2-7; TRBD1 agrees at 8 bases. CDR1 SGHRS and CDR2 YFSETQ come from the germline V gene. This CDR3 spans 13 amino acids. The V segment lost 3 bases and the J segment 7 bases; nucleotides outside the gene matches: 6. This CDR3 reads CASSYGQGSEQYF. CDR3 nucleotide sequence: TGCGCCAGCAGCTACGGACAGGGTTCAGAGCAGTACTTC. The whole variable domain, filled in from reference TRBV5-1 and TRBJ2-7, reads KAGVTQTPRYLIKTRGQQVTLSCSPISGHRSVSWYQQTPGQGLQFLFEYFSETQRNKGNFPGRFSGRQFSNSRSEMNVSTLELGDSALYLCASSYGQGSEQYFGPGTRLTVT.

This clone was observed a few times. V usage is TRBV5-1 and J usage is TRBJ2-7; D gene unclear. V was clipped by 9 bases and J by 0 bases, with 16 bases between them. In germline, CDR1 is SGHRS, CDR2 YFSETQ. The CDR3 contains 14 residues. DNA of the CDR3: TGCGCCACCAAGCTTGTGGCCCTCTCCTACGAGCAGTACTTC. The encoded protein is CATKLVALSYEQYF.